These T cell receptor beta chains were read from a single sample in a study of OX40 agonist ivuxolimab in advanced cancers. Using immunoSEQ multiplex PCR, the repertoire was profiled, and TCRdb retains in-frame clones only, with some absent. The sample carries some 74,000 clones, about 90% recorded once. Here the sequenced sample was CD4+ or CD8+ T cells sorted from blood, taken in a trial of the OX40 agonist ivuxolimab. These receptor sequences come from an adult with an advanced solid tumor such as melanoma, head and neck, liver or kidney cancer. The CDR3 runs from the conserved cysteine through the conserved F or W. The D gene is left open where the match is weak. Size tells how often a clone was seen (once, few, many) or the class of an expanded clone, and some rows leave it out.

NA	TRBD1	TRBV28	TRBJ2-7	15	CASSETGFSYYEQYF	TGTGCCAGCAGTGAGACAGGGTTTTCCTACTACGAGCAGTACTTC
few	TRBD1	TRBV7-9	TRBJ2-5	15	CASSSTGQGGETQYF	TGTGCCAGCAGCTCAACGGGACAGGGAGGGGAGACCCAGTACTTC
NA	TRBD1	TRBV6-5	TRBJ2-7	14	CASSVPGGASEQYF	TGTGCCAGCAGTGTCCCAGGGGGCGCATCCGAGCAGTACTTC
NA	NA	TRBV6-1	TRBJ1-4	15	CASSGGLLPDEKLFF	TGTGCCAGCAGTGGGGGTCTATTACCGGACGAAAAACTGTTTTTT
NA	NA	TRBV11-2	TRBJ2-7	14	CASSLVTRPYEQYF	TGTGCCAGCAGCTTAGTTACGCGGCCCTACGAGCAGTACTTC
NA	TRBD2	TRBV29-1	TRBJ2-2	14	CSAAGTMNTGELFF	TGCAGCGCTGCGGGGACTATGAACACCGGGGAGCTGTTTTTT
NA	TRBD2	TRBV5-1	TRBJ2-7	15	CASGRVRGGLNEQYF	TGCGCCAGCGGACGTGTCCGGGGGGGACTCAACGAGCAGTACTTC
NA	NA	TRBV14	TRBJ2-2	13	CASSPQATGELFF	TGTGCCAGCAGCCCCCAGGCCACCGGGGAGCTGTTTTTT
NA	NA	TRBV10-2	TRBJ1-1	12	CASSITQRGAFF	TGCGCCAGCAGTATCACTCAACGGGGAGCTTTCTTT
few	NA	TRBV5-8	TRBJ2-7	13	CASSLKGFHEQYF	TGTGCCAGCAGCTTGAAGGGGTTCCACGAGCAGTACTTC
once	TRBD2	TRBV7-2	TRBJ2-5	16	CASSMLLAGIRETQYF	TGTGCCAGCAGCATGCTACTAGCGGGAATAAGAGAGACCCAGTACTTC
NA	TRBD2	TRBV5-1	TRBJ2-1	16	CASSSLAGGPNNEQFF	TGCGCCAGCAGCTCCCTAGCGGGAGGGCCAAACAATGAGCAGTTCTTC
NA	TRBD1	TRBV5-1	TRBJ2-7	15	CASSYRPDRDYEQYF	TGCGCCAGCAGCTACCGGCCGGACAGGGACTACGAGCAGTACTTC
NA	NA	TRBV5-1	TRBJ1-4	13	CASSLSRDEKLFF	TGCGCCAGCAGCCTTAGCCGGGACGAAAAACTGTTTTTT
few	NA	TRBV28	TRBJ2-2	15	CASGPTHRGTGELFF	TGTGCCAGCGGCCCTACCCACCGGGGCACCGGGGAGCTGTTTTTT
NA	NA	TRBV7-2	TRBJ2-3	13	CASSFQTGDTQYF	TGTGCCAGCAGCTTCCAAACGGGAGATACGCAGTATTTT
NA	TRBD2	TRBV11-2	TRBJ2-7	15	CASSRPGLETYEQYF	TGTGCCAGCAGCCGGCCGGGACTAGAAACCTACGAGCAGTACTTC
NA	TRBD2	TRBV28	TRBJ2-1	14	CASMSSGIGNEQFF	TGTGCCAGCATGAGTAGCGGGATCGGCAATGAGCAGTTCTTC
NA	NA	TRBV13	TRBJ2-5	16	CASSPNPLWGRETQYF	TGTGCCAGCAGCCCTAATCCCCTTTGGGGGCGGGAGACCCAGTACTTC
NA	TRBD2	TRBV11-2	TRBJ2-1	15	CASSPLAGTGNEQFF	TGTGCCAGCAGCCCCCTAGCGGGAACGGGTAATGAGCAGTTCTTC
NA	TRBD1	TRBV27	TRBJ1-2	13	CASSLGDRFGYTF	TGTGCCAGCAGTTTAGGGGACAGGTTCGGCTACACCTTC
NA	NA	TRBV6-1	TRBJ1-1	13	CASRAGMNTEAFF	TGTGCCAGCAGGGCAGGGATGAACACTGAAGCTTTCTTT
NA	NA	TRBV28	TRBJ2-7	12	CASSLKFYEQYF	TGTGCCAGCAGTTTAAAGTTCTACGAGCAGTACTTC
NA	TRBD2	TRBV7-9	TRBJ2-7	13	CASNGLAGIEQYF	TGTGCCAGCAATGGACTAGCGGGCATCGAGCAGTACTTC
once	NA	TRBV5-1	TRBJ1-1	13	CASSTDRPHEAFF	TGCGCCAGCAGCACGGACAGACCCCATGAAGCTTTCTTT
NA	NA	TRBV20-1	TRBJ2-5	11	CSVRQQETQYF	TGCAGTGTACGACAGCAAGAGACCCAGTACTTC
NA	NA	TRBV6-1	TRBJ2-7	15	CASSEISQGPNEQYF	TGTGCCAGCAGTGAAATCTCGCAGGGCCCCAACGAGCAGTACTTC
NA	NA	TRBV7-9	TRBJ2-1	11	CASSMMDEQFF	TGTGCCAGCAGCATGATGGATGAGCAGTTCTTC
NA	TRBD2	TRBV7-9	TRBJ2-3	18	CASSSRVSASGGTDTQYF	TGTGCCAGCAGCTCCCGGGTTTCCGCCAGCGGGGGCACAGATACGCAGTATTTT
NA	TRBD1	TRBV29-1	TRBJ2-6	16	CSASGTGFTGANVLTF	TGCAGCGCTTCCGGGACAGGGTTCACTGGGGCCAACGTCCTGACTTTC
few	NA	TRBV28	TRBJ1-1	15	CASSPPRGMNTEAFF	TGTGCCAGCAGTCCCCCGAGGGGTATGAACACTGAAGCTTTCTTT
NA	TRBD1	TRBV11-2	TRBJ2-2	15	CASSPGTGGTGELFF	TGTGCCAGCAGCCCAGGGACAGGGGGCACCGGGGAGCTGTTTTTT
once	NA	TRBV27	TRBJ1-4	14	CASRGASSNEKLFF	TGTGCCAGCCGGGGGGCCAGTAGTAATGAAAAACTGTTTTTT
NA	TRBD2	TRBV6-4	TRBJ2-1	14	CASSPGLGGNEQFF	TGTGCCAGCAGTCCGGGACTAGGCGGCAATGAGCAGTTCTTC
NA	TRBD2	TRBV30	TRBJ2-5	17	CAWSVFGSASGGETQYF	TGTGCCTGGAGTGTATTCGGCTCGGCTAGCGGTGGCGAGACCCAGTACTTC
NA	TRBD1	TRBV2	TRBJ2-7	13	CASAGGLAYEQYF	TGTGCCAGCGCAGGGGGTCTAGCCTACGAGCAGTACTTC
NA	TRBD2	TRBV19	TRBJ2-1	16	CASRLLAASLSNEQFF	TGTGCCAGTAGGCTACTAGCGGCCTCCCTATCCAATGAGCAGTTCTTC
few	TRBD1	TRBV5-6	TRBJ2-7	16	CASSPWTGGISYEQYF	TGTGCCAGCAGCCCATGGACAGGGGGGATCTCCTACGAGCAGTACTTC
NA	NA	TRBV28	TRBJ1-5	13	CASLQGGRQPQHF	TGTGCCAGCCTACAGGGCGGGCGACAGCCCCAGCATTTT
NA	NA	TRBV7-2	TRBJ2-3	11	CASSRTDTQYF	TGTGCCAGCAGCCGAACAGATACGCAGTATTTT
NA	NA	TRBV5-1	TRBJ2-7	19	CASSTDLQTLSRPSYEQYF	TGCGCCAGCAGCACAGACCTCCAGACTCTCTCTCGGCCAAGTTACGAGCAGTACTTC
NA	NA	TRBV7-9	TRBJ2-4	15	CASTPFMGDKNIQYF	TGTGCCAGCACGCCCTTTATGGGGGACAAAAACATTCAGTACTTC
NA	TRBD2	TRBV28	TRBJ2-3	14	CASRVAGAADTQYF	TGTGCCAGCAGGGTAGCGGGAGCTGCAGATACGCAGTATTTT
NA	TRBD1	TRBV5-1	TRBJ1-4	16	CASSLDIGGGREKLFF	TGCGCCAGCAGCTTGGATATAGGAGGGGGCCGAGAAAAACTGTTTTTT
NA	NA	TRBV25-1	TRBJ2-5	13	CATSGHFQETQYF	TGTGCCACTTCGGGACATTTCCAAGAGACCCAGTACTTC
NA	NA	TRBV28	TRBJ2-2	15	CASSSAGQNTGELFF	TGTGCCAGCAGTTCAGCAGGGCAGAACACCGGGGAGCTGTTTTTT
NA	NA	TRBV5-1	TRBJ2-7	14	CASSLQGNSYEQYF	TGCGCCAGCAGCTTGCAAGGGAACTCCTACGAGCAGTACTTC
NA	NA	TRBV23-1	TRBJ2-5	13	CACPWGPKETQYF	TGCGCCTGCCCTTGGGGGCCCAAAGAGACCCAGTACTTC
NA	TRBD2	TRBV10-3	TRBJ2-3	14	CATREGPSTDTQYF	TGTGCCACGCGGGAGGGCCCAAGCACAGATACGCAGTATTTT
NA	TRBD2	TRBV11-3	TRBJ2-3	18	CASSRGTSGRVSTDTQYF	TGTGCCAGCAGCCGCGGGACTAGCGGGAGGGTGAGCACAGATACGCAGTATTTT
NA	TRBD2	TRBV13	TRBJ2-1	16	CASSLVLAGGWAEQFF	TGTGCCAGCAGCTTAGTATTAGCGGGAGGTTGGGCTGAGCAGTTCTTC
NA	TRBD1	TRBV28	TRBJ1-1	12	CASSSQGRVAFF	TGTGCCAGCAGCTCACAGGGGCGTGTAGCTTTCTTT
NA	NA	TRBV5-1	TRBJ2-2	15	CASSLVGGATGELFF	TGCGCCAGCAGCTTGGTTGGGGGCGCCACCGGGGAGCTGTTTTTT
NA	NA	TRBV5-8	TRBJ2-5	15	CASSLVRRTQETQYF	TGTGCCAGCAGCTTGGTCCGCAGGACGCAAGAGACCCAGTACTTC
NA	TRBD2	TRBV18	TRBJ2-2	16	CASSPPGGESTGELFF	TGTGCCAGCTCACCACCTGGGGGGGAAAGCACCGGGGAGCTGTTTTTT
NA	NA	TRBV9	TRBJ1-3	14	CASSVGGTGNTIYF	TGTGCCAGCAGCGTAGGAGGGACTGGAAACACCATATATTTT